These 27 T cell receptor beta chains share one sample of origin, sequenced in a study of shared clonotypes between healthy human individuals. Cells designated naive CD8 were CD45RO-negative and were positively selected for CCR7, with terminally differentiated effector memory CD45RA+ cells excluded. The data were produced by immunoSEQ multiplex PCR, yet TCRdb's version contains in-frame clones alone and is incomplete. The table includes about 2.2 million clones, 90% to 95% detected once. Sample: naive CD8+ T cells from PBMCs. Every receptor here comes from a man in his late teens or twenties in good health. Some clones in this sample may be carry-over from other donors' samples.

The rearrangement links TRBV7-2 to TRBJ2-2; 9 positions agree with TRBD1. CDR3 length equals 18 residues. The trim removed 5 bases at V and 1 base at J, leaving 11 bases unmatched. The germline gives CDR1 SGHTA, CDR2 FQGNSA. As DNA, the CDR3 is TGTGCCAGCAGCCCGTCCCGGGACAGGGTAAAGAACACCGGGGAGCTGTTTTTT. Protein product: CASSPSRDRVKNTGELFF.

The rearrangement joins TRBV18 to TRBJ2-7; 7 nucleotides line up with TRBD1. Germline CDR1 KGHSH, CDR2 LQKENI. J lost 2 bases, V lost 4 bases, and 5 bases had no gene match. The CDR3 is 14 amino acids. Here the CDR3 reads CASSRTGLPYEQYF. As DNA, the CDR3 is TGTGCCAGCTCACGGACAGGCCTTCCCTACGAGCAGTACTTC.

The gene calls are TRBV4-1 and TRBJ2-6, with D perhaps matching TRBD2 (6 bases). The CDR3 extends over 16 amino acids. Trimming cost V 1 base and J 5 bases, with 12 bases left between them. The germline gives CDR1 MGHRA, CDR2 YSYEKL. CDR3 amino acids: CASSQVGGLWANVLTF. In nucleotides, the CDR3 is TGCGCCAGCAGCCAAGTGGGGGGACTCTGGGCCAACGTCCTGACTTTC.

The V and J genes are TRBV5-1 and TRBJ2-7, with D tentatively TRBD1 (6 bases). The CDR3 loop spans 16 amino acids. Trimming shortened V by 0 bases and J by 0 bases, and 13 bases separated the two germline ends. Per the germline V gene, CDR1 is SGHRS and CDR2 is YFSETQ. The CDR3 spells CASSLADRLFSYEQYF. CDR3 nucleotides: TGCGCCAGCAGCTTGGCCGACAGGTTATTCTCCTACGAGCAGTACTTC.

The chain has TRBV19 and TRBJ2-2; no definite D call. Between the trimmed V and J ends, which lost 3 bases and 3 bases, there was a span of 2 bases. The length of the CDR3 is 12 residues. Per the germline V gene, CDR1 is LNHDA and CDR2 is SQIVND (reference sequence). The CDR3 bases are TGTGCCAGTAGTATGGACACCGGGGAGCTGTTTTTT. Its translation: CASSMDTGELFF. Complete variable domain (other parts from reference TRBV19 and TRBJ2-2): DGGITQSPKYLFRKEGQNVTLSCEQNLNHDAMYWYRQDPGQGLRLIYYSQIVNDFQKGDIAEGYSVSREKKESFPLTVTSAQKNPTAFYLCASSMDTGELFFGEGSRLTVL.

The CDR3 here is CASSYVGGPYEQYF. The CDR3 region has the DNA TGTGCCAGCAGTTACGTGGGGGGACCCTACGAGCAGTACTTC. The chain couples TRBV6-5 to TRBJ2-7, with D possibly TRBD2 on 6 matching bases. CDR3 size: 14 residues. V shed 2 bases and J shed 2 bases, with 10 bases lying between them. Per germline, CDR1 MNHEY and CDR2 SVGAGI.

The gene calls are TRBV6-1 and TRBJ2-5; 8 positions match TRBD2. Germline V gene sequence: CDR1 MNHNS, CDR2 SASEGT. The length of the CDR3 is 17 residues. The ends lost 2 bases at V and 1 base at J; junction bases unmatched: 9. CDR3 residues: CASSEPWREVSQETQYF. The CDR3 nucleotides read TGTGCCAGCAGTGAACCCTGGCGGGAGGTTTCCCAAGAGACCCAGTACTTC.

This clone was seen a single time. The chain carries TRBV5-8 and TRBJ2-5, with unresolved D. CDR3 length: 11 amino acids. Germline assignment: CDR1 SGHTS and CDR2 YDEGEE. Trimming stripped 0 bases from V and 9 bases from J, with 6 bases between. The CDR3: CASSLEVAQYF. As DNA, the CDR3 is TGTGCCAGCAGCTTGGAAGTGGCCCAGTACTTC.

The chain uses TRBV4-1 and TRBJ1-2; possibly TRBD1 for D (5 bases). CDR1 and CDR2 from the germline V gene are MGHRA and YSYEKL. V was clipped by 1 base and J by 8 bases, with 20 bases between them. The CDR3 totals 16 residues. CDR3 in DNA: TGCGCCAGCAGCCAAGGCTTGGGGACTCGCGGCCCCGGCTACACCTTC. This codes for CASSQGLGTRGPGYTF.

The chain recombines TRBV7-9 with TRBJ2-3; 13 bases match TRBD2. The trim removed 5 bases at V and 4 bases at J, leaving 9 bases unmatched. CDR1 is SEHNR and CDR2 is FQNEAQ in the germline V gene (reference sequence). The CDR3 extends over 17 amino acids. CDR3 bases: TGTGCCAGCAGCGCCCAACTAGCGGGAGGGCCCGCAGATACGCAGTATTTT. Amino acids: CASSAQLAGGPADTQYF.

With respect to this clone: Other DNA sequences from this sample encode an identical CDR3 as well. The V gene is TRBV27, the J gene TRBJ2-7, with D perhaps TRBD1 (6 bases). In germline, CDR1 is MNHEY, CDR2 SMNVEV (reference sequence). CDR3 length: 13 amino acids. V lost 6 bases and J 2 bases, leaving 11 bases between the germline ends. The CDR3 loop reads CASSLDRTYEQYF. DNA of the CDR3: TGTGCCAGCAGCCTCGACAGGACCTACGAGCAGTACTTC.

The CDR3 bases are TGTGCCAGCAGCGCATGGGGAAGCGGAGAGCAGTACTTC. Amino acids: CASSAWGSGEQYF. The genes are TRBV28 and TRBJ2-7; possible D gene TRBD2, 5 bases. The CDR3 has 13 amino acids. V shed 6 bases and J shed 7 bases, with 16 bases lying between them. Germline values: CDR1 MDHEN, CDR2 SYDVKM.

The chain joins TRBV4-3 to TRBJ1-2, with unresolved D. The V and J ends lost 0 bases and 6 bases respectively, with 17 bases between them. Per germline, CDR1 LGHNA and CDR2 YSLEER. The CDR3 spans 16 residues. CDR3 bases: TGCGCCAGCAGCCAAGATCACCGGGGTGGCGCGGATGGCTACACCTTC. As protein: CASSQDHRGGADGYTF.

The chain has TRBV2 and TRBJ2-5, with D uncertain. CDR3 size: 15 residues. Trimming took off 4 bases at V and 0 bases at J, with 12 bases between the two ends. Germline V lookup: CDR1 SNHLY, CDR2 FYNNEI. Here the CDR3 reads CASSGLWRDQETQYF. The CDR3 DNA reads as TGTGCCAGCAGTGGTTTGTGGAGAGACCAAGAGACCCAGTACTTC.

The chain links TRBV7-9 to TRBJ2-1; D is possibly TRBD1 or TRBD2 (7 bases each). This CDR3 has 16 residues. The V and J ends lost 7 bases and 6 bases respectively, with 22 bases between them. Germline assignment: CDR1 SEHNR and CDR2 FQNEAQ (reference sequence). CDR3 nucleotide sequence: TGTGCCAGCATCGAGGGGGGGACAGTCTCCCCCAATGAGCAGTTCTTC. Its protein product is CASIEGGTVSPNEQFF.

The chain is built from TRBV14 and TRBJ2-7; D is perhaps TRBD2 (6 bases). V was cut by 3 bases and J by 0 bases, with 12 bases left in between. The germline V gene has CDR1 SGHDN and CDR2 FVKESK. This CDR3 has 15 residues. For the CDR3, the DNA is TGTGCCAGCAGCCATCCCCCGGGAGCCTCCTACGAGCAGTACTTC. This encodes CASSHPPGASYEQYF.

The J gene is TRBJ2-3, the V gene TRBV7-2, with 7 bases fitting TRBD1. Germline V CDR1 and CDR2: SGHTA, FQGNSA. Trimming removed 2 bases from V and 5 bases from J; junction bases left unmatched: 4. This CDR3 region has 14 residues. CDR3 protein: CASSLTGAGDTQYF. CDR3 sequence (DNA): TGTGCCAGCAGCTTAACAGGGGCAGGAGATACGCAGTATTTT.

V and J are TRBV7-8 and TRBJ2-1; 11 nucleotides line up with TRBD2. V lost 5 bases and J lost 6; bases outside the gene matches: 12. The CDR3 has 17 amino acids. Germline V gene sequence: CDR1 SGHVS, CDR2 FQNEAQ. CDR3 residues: CASSHPGRTSGFNEQFF. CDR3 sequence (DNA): TGTGCCAGCAGCCACCCCGGCCGGACTAGCGGGTTCAATGAGCAGTTCTTC.

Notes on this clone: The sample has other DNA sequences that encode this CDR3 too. The CDR3 nucleotides are TGTGCTAGTGGTTTGGGGACAGGGGATGGCTACACCTTC. Protein: CASGLGTGDGYTF. The chain carries TRBV12-5 and TRBJ1-2, with TRBD1 identical over 9 bases. The CDR3 runs 13 residues. V was pared by 1 base and J by 6 bases, with 0 bases of the junction left unmatched. Germline CDR1 LGHNT, CDR2 FRNRAP.

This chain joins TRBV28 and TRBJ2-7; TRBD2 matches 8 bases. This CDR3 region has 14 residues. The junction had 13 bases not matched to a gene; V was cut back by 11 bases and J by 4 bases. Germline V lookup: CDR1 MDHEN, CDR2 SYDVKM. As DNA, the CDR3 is TGTGCCGCCCACGGCACTAGCGGATCGTACGAGCAGTACTTC. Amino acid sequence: CAAHGTSGSYEQYF.

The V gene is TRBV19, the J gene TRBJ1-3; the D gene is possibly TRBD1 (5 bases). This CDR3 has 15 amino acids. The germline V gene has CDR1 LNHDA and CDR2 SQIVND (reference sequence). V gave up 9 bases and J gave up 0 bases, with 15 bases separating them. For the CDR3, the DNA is TGTGCCAGCCACCTTGGGGGGATCTCTGGAAACACCATATATTTT. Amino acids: CASHLGGISGNTIYF.

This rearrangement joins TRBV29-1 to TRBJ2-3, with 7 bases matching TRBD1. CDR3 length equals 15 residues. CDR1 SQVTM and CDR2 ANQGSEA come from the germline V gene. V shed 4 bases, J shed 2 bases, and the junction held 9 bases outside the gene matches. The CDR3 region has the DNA TGCAGCGTTGCAGCGTGGGGACAGCTCACAGATACGCAGTATTTT. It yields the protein CSVAAWGQLTDTQYF.

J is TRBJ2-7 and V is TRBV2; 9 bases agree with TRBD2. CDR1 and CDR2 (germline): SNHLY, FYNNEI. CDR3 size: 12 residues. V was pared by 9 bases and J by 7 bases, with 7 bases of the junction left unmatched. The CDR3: CARSLLAGEQYF. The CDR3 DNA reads TGTGCCAGGTCTCTGCTAGCGGGAGAGCAGTACTTC.

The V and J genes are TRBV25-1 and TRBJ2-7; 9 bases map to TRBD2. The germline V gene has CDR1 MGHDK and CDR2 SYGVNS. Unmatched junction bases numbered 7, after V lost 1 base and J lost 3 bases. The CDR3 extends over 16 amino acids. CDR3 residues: CASSESLGLADYEQYF. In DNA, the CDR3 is TGTGCCAGCAGTGAATCCCTGGGACTAGCAGACTACGAGCAGTACTTC.

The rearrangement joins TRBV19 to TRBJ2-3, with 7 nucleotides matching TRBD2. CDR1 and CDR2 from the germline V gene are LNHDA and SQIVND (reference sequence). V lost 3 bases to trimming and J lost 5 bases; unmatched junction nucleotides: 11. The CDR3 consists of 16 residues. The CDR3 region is CASSIRRERLVDTQYF. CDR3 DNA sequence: TGTGCCAGTAGTATTCGGCGGGAGCGCCTAGTAGATACGCAGTATTTT.

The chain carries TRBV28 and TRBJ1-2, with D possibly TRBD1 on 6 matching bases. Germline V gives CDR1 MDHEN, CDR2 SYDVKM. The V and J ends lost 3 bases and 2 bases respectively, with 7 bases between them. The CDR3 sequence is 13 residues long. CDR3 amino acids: CASSFGQNYGYTF. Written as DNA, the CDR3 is TGTGCCAGCAGTTTCGGACAGAACTATGGCTACACCTTC.

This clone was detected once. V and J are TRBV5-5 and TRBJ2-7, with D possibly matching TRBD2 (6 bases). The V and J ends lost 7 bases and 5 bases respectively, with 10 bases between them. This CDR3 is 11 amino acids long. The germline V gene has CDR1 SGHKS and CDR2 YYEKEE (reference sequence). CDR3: CASEEGNEQYF. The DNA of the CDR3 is TGTGCCAGCGAGGAGGGGAACGAGCAGTACTTC.